This T cell receptor beta chain was observed in a study of Graves' ophthalmopathy and Graves' hyperthyroidism. General study results and limits: The study's model predicted ophthalmopathy progression at roughly 64% sensitivity and 72.22% specificity. Ophthalmopathy was separated from stable hyperthyroidism by a 13-signature model with over 85% sensitivity and roughly 81% specificity.

The TCR beta CDR3 regions underwent amplification from RNA transcripts. HTBI primers primed a first-round RT-PCR, and a second-round multiplex PCR followed. TCRdb passed the multiplex PCR reads through MiXCR, listing each CDR3 protein once. The sample lists some 400,000 distinct CDR3 sequences; around 16% were seen once. This clonotype was counted at least ten times. What it binds is unknown. The V segment lost 1 base and the J segment 1 base; nucleotides outside the gene matches: 11. CDR1 is LGHNA, CDR2 YSLEER, per germline. This CDR3 spans 18 amino acids. The chain couples TRBV4-3 to TRBJ1-1, with TRBD1 matching over 8 bases. The sample was peripheral blood. The sequence derives from a woman between 18 and 29 years old with Graves' ophthalmopathy. CDR3 nucleotide sequence: TGCGCCAGCAGCCAAGGATCCGCAGGGGGCGAAGGGAACACTGAAGCTTTCTTT. Its translation: CASSQGSAGGEGNTEAFF.